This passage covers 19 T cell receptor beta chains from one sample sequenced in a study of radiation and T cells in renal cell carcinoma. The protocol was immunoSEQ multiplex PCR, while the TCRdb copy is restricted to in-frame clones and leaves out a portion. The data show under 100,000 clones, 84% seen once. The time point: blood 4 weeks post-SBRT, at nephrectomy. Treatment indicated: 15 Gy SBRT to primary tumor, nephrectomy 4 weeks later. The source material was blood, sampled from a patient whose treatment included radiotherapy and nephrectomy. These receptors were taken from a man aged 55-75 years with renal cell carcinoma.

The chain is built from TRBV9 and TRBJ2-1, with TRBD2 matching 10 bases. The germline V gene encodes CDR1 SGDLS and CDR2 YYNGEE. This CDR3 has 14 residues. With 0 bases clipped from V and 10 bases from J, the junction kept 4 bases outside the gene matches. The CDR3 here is CASSVDLAGVEQFF. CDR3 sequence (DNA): TGTGCCAGCAGCGTAGACCTAGCGGGAGTAGAGCAGTTCTTC.

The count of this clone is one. CDR3 nucleotides: TGTGCCAGCAGCCGGACTAGCGGGACATCCGAGCAGTACTTC. The encoded protein is CASSRTSGTSEQYF. The V gene is TRBV7-7, the J gene TRBJ2-7; TRBD2 matches 12 bases. J lost 6 bases, V lost 5 bases, and 5 bases had no gene match. The CDR3 consists of 14 residues. Germline loops: CDR1 SSHAT, CDR2 FNYEAQ (reference sequence).

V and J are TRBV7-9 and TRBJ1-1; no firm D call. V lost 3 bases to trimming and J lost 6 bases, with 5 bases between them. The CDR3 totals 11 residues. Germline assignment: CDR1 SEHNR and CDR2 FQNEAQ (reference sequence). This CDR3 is CASSLLSEAFF. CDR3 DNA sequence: TGTGCCAGCAGCTTGTTATCTGAAGCTTTCTTT. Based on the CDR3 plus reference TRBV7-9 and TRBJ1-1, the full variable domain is DTGVSQNPRHKITKRGQNVTFRCDPISEHNRLYWYRQTLGQGPEFLTYFQNEAQLEKSRLLSDRFSAERPKGSFSTLEIQRTEQGDSAMYLCASSLLSEAFFGQGTRLTVV.

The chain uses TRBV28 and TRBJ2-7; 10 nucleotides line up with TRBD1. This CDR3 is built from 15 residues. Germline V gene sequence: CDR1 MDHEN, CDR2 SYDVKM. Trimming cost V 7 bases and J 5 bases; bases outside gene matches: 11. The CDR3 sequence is CASTNWTGGYHEQYF. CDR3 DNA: TGTGCCAGCACAAATTGGACAGGGGGGTACCACGAGCAGTACTTC.

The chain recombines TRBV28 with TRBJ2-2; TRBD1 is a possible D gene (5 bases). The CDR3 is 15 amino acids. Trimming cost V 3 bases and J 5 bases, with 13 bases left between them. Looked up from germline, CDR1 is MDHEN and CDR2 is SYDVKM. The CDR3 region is CASSFGRDETGELFF. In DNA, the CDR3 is TGTGCCAGCAGTTTTGGCAGGGATGAGACCGGGGAGCTGTTTTTT. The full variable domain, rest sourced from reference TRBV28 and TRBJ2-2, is DVKVTQSSRYLVKRTGEKVFLECVQDMDHENMFWYRQDPGLGLRLIYFSYDVKMKEKGDIPEGYSVSREKKERFSLILESASTNQTSMYLCASSFGRDETGELFFGEGSRLTVL.

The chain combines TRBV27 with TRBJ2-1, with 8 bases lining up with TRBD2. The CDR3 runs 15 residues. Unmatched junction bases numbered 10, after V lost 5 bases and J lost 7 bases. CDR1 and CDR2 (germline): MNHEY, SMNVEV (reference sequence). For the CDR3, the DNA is TGTGCCAGCAGTCCGGTTTGGGTAGCGGGAAATGAGCAGTTCTTC. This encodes CASSPVWVAGNEQFF.

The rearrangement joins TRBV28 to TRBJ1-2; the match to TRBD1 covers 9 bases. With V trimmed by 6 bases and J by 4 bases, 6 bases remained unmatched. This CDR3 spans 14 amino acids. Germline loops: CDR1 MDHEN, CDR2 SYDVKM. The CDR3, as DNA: TGTGCCAGCAGACCCACAGGGGGCGTCTATGGCTACACCTTC. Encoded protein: CASRPTGGVYGYTF.

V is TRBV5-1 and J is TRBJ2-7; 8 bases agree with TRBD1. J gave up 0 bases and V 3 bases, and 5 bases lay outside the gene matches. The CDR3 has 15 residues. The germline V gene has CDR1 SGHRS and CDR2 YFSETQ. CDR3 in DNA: TGCGCCAGCAGCTCGGGGACAGGCTTCTCCTACGAGCAGTACTTC. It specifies CASSSGTGFSYEQYF. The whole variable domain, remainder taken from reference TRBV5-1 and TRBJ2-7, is KAGVTQTPRYLIKTRGQQVTLSCSPISGHRSVSWYQQTPGQGLQFLFEYFSETQRNKGNFPGRFSGRQFSNSRSEMNVSTLELGDSALYLCASSSGTGFSYEQYFGPGTRLTVT.

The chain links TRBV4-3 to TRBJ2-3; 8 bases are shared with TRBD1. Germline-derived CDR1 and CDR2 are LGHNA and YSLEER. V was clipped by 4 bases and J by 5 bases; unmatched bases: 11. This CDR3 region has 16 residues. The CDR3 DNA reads TGCGCCAGCAGCCGCGGGACAGGTTGGGACGGAGATACGCAGTATTTT. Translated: CASSRGTGWDGDTQYF.

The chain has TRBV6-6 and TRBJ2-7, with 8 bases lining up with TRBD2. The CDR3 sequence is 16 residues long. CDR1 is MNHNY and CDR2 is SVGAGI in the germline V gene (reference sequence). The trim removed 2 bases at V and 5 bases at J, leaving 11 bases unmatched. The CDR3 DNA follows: TGTGCCAGCAGTTACGGAGTTAGCGGGGCCCTACACGAGCAGTACTTC. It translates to CASSYGVSGALHEQYF.

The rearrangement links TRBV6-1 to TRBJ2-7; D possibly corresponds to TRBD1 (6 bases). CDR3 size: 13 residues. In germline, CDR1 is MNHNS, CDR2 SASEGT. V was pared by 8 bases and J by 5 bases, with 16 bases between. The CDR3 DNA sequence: TGTGCCAGCCTCCACAGGGAATCGGACGAGCAGTACTTC. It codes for CASLHRESDEQYF.

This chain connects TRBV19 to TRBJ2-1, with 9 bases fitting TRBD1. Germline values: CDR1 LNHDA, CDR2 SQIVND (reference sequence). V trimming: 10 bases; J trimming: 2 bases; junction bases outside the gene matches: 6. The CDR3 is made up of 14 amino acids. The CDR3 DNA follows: TGTGCCACCTCCCGGGACAGGGCCTACAATGAGCAGTTCTTC. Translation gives CATSRDRAYNEQFF.

CDR3 region: CASSLGRARYTQYF. CDR3 nucleotide sequence: TGTGCCAGCAGTTTAGGCCGTGCGCGGTATACGCAGTATTTT. The gene calls are TRBV27 and TRBJ2-3; D unresolved. Trimming removed 2 bases at V and 7 bases at J, with 13 bases between. Germline-derived CDR1 and CDR2 are MNHEY and SMNVEV (reference sequence). This CDR3 spans 14 amino acids.

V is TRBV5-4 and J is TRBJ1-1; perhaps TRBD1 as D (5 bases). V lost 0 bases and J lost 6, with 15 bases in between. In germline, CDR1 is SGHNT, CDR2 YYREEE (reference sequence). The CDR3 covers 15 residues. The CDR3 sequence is CASSLEARVGAEAFF. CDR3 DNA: TGTGCCAGCAGCTTGGAGGCCAGGGTAGGCGCTGAAGCTTTCTTT.

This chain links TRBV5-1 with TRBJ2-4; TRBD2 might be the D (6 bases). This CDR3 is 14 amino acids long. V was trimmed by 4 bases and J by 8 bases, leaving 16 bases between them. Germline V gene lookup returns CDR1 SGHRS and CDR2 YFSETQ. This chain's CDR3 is CASSLGGFRDIQYF. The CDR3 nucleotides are TGCGCCAGCAGCCTGGGAGGCTTCCGTGACATTCAGTACTTC. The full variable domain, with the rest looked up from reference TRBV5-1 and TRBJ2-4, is KAGVTQTPRYLIKTRGQQVTLSCSPISGHRSVSWYQQTPGQGLQFLFEYFSETQRNKGNFPGRFSGRQFSNSRSEMNVSTLELGDSALYLCASSLGGFRDIQYFGAGTRLSVL.

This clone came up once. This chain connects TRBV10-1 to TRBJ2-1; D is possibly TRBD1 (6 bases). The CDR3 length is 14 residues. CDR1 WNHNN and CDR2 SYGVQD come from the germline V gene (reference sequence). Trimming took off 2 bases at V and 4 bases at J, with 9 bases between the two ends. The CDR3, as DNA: TGCGCCAGCAGTGAGAGGGGGATGTACAATGAGCAGTTCTTC. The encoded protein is CASSERGMYNEQFF.

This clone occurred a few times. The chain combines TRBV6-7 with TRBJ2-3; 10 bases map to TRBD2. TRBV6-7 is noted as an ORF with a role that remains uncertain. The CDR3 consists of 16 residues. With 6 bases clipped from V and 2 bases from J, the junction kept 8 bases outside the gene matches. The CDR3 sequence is CASRGKREGVTDTQYF. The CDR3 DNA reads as TGTGCCAGCAGGGGGAAGCGGGAGGGCGTCACAGATACGCAGTATTTT.

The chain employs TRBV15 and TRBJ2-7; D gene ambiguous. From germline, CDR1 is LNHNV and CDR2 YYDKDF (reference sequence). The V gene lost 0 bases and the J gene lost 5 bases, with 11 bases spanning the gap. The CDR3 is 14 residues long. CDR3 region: CATSRDRVPDEQYF. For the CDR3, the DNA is TGTGCCACCAGCAGAGATAGAGTACCGGACGAGCAGTACTTC. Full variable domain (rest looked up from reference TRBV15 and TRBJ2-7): DAMVIQNPRYQVTQFGKPVTLSCSQTLNHNVMYWYQQKSSQAPKLLFHYYDKDFNNEADTPDNFQSRRPNTSFCFLDIRSPGLGDTAMYLCATSRDRVPDEQYFGPGTRLTVT.

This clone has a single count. CDR3: CASSHLTGANYGYTF. The DNA for the CDR3 is TGCGCCAGCAGCCACCTCACAGGGGCTAACTATGGCTACACCTTC. The chain carries TRBV4-1 and TRBJ1-2, with TRBD1 matching 7 bases. Germline assignment: CDR1 MGHRA and CDR2 YSYEKL. V lost 3 bases and J lost 0; bases outside the gene matches: 4. CDR3 length: 15 residues.